These 30 T cell receptor beta chains share one sample of origin, sequenced in a study of blood T cell repertoires in COVID-19 (TCRdb year 2020). Library prep was done by the immunoSEQ multiplex PCR assay. TCRdb took this table from immuneACCESS and kept in-frame rearrangements with V and J called. Such tables lack part of the clones; where checked against another copy, unresolved V genes explain under half of the gap, and the rest is unexplained. The sample profile shows roughly 100,000 clones; more than 75% of them were found once. Of the sample, approximately 18% falls within the top ten clones. Sequencing was performed on peripheral blood. These receptor sequences come from a human donor in a cohort sampled during active COVID-19.

The rearrangement links TRBV12-3 or TRBV12-4 to TRBJ1-5, with no clear D. The V gene lost 5 bases and the J gene lost 7 bases, with 12 bases spanning the gap. The CDR3 covers 13 residues. The CDR3 coding sequence is TGTGCCAGCAGTCCCTCAGTCGGGCAGCCCCAGCATTTT. Translating gives CASSPSVGQPQHF.

The chain is built from TRBV28 and TRBJ2-3, with TRBD1 identical over 11 bases. The V segment lost 4 bases and the J segment 7 bases; nucleotides outside the gene matches: 13. The CDR3 is 17 residues long. The V gene's germline CDR1 is MDHEN and CDR2 SYDVKM. The CDR3 bases are TGTGCCAGCAGTTCACCACCGGGACAGGGGGTTGGAAATACGCAGTATTTT. Residues: CASSSPPGQGVGNTQYF.

The V call is TRBV19, the J call TRBJ2-7; D is possibly TRBD1 (6 bases). CDR3 length: 12 residues. Germline CDR1 LNHDA, CDR2 SQIVND (reference sequence). The germline V and J ends were trimmed by 8 bases and 12 bases, with 20 bases remaining between them. The CDR3 reads CASAETGTYLYF. The CDR3 nucleotides are TGTGCCAGTGCCGAGACCGGGACATATCTGTACTTC.

The chain has TRBV9 and TRBJ1-1; D gene ambiguous. The CDR3 totals 14 residues. V gave up 0 bases and J gave up 5 bases, with 11 bases separating them. Germline CDR1 SGDLS, CDR2 YYNGEE. CDR3 coding DNA: TGTGCCAGCAGCGTAGGGACGGGAGGGACTGAAGCTTTCTTT. Residues: CASSVGTGGTEAFF.

CDR3 region: CASSLGQGNTGELFF. CDR3 DNA sequence: TGCGCCAGCAGCTTGGGACAGGGGAACACCGGGGAGCTGTTTTTT. The chain has TRBV5-1 and TRBJ2-2; 7 nucleotides line up with TRBD1. The CDR3 covers 15 residues. Germline V lookup: CDR1 SGHRS, CDR2 YFSETQ. V shed 0 bases, J shed 1 base, and the junction held 0 bases outside the gene matches.

DNA for the CDR3: TGTGCCAGCAGTCGGGACTCATACTACGAGCAGTACTTC. As protein: CASSRDSYYEQYF. V usage is TRBV12-3 or TRBV12-4 and J usage is TRBJ2-7; tentatively, D is TRBD2 (6 bases). Trimming stripped 5 bases from V and 3 bases from J, with 11 bases between. This CDR3 spans 13 amino acids.

This chain links TRBV18 with TRBJ1-2; D may be TRBD1 (6 bases). Germline V gives CDR1 KGHSH, CDR2 LQKENI. This CDR3 comprises 15 residues. V shed 0 bases and J shed 0 bases, with 8 bases lying between them. In nucleotides, the CDR3 is TGTGCCAGCTCACCACCGGGACATACTAACTATGGCTACACCTTC. This translates into CASSPPGHTNYGYTF.

The V and J genes are TRBV7-2 and TRBJ2-3, with unresolved D. Germline loops: CDR1 SGHTA, CDR2 FQGNSA. This CDR3 has 13 amino acids. V lost 1 base and J lost 2, with 4 bases in between. This CDR3 reads CASSLDYTDTQYF. The CDR3 nucleotides read TGTGCCAGCAGCTTAGACTACACAGATACGCAGTATTTT.

The V gene is TRBV11-2, the J gene TRBJ1-2; 7 positions match TRBD1. CDR3 size: 15 residues. The V and J ends lost 4 bases and 3 bases, in that order; junction bases with no gene match: 8. Germline lookup yields CDR1 SGHAT and CDR2 FQNNGV. DNA for the CDR3: TGTGCCAGCAGCTCCACAACAGGGGATGACTATGGCTACACCTTC. As protein: CASSSTTGDDYGYTF.

V usage is TRBV12-3 or TRBV12-4 and J usage is TRBJ1-1; 8 bases agree with TRBD1. V lost 8 bases, J lost 6 bases, and 2 bases stayed unmatched. This CDR3 comprises 11 residues. The chain's CDR3 is CASGQGPEAFF. CDR3 sequence (DNA): TGTGCCAGCGGACAGGGTCCTGAAGCTTTCTTT.

J is TRBJ1-1 and V is TRBV7-2; possibly TRBD1 for D (6 bases). Germline lookup yields CDR1 SGHTA and CDR2 FQGNSA. The CDR3 extends over 15 amino acids. V shed 0 bases and J shed 1 base, with 9 bases lying between them. CDR3 sequence (DNA): TGTGCCAGCAGCTTAGCCCCAGGGGCGAACACTGAAGCTTTCTTT. It encodes CASSLAPGANTEAFF. The full variable domain, completed using reference TRBV7-2 and TRBJ1-1, is GAGVSQSPSNKVTEKGKDVELRCDPISGHTALYWYRQSLGQGLEFLIYFQGNSAPDKSGLPSDRFSAERTGGSVSTLTIQRTQQEDSAVYLCASSLAPGANTEAFFGQGTRLTVV.

V is TRBV11-2 and J is TRBJ2-5, with a weak D call TRBD2 (6 bases). The V gene lost 1 base and the J gene lost 10 bases, with 22 bases spanning the gap. This CDR3 comprises 16 residues. From germline, CDR1 is SGHAT and CDR2 FQNNGV. The CDR3 loop reads CASSLAPGTAGMDQYF. The CDR3 DNA follows: TGTGCCAGCAGCTTAGCTCCCGGGACTGCCGGGATGGACCAGTACTTC.

The chain carries TRBV5-1 and TRBJ1-2; the D is unclear. CDR1 is SGHRS, CDR2 YFSETQ, per germline. The V and J ends lost 6 bases and 1 base respectively, with 10 bases between them. The CDR3 sequence is 13 residues long. CDR3 in DNA: TGCGCCAGCACGGCAGGATATAACTATGGCTACACCTTC. This encodes CASTAGYNYGYTF.

CDR3 DNA sequence: TGCGCCAGCAGCTGGATCCGGGACAAAAACACTGAAGCTTTCTTT. This translates into CASSWIRDKNTEAFF. The rearrangement joins TRBV5-1 to TRBJ1-1; D possibly corresponds to TRBD1 (6 bases). Germline values: CDR1 SGHRS, CDR2 YFSETQ. The CDR3 sequence is 15 residues long. The V end lost 3 bases, the J end lost 2 bases, and 14 bases lay between the germline ends.

The rearrangement joins TRBV6-5 to TRBJ1-5; D is perhaps TRBD1 (5 bases). Germline V lookup: CDR1 MNHEY, CDR2 SVGAGI. The CDR3 covers 14 residues. The V end was cut by 5 bases, the J end by 7 bases, with 15 bases between. DNA for the CDR3: TGTGCCAGCAGTCCGTCGGGACTTCGGCAGCCCCAGCATTTT. It yields the protein CASSPSGLRQPQHF.

DNA of the CDR3: TGTGCCAGCAGCCAATCACCGGGACAGATCTACGAGCAGTACTTC. Its translation: CASSQSPGQIYEQYF. The J gene is TRBJ2-7, the V gene TRBV3-1 (or the pseudogene TRBV3-2); TRBD1 aligns across 7 bases. The CDR3 totals 15 residues. The ends lost 2 bases at V and 3 bases at J; junction bases unmatched: 7. The germline V gene encodes CDR1 LGHDT and CDR2 YNNKEL (reference sequence).

The J gene is TRBJ2-7, the V gene TRBV7-9; maybe TRBD1 (5 bases). Germline CDR1 and CDR2: SEHNR and FQNEAQ (reference sequence). This CDR3 is built from 13 residues. Trimming shortened V by 2 bases and J by 7 bases, and 12 bases separated the two germline ends. CDR3 sequence (DNA): TGTGCCAGCAGCTTAAACAGGTTGCAGGAGCAGTACTTC. Translating gives CASSLNRLQEQYF.

The chain has TRBV28 and TRBJ1-4; 9 bases map to TRBD1. The CDR3 totals 14 residues. The germline V gene encodes CDR1 MDHEN and CDR2 SYDVKM. V shed 6 bases, J shed 8 bases, and the junction held 7 bases outside the gene matches. CDR3 DNA sequence: TGTGCCAGCAGACCCACAGGGGGCGGCGAAAAACTGTTTTTT. Its protein is CASRPTGGGEKLFF.

In this sample, this clone turned up a few times. V and J are TRBV6-4 and TRBJ2-2, with a possible D match to TRBD2 (6 bases). CDR1 and CDR2 (germline): MRHNA, SNTAGT. This CDR3 spans 14 amino acids. V lost 6 bases and J 6 bases, leaving 14 bases between the germline ends. The CDR3 DNA reads as TGTGCCAGCAGCCGGGCTCTAGCGTCCGGGGAGCTGTTTTTT. It encodes CASSRALASGELFF.

The chain is built from TRBV30 and TRBJ2-3; D may be TRBD1 (5 bases). Per the germline V gene, CDR1 is GTSNPN and CDR2 is SVGIG (reference sequence). There are 14 residues in the CDR3. The V and J ends lost 0 bases and 1 base respectively, with 8 bases between them. The CDR3 spells CAWSVDSRTDTQYF. The CDR3 DNA reads as TGTGCCTGGAGTGTAGACAGTCGCACAGATACGCAGTATTTT.

The V and J genes are TRBV15 and TRBJ1-5, with 7 bases lining up with TRBD1. Germline V gives CDR1 LNHNV, CDR2 YYDKDF (reference sequence). V was clipped by 0 bases and J by 3 bases; unmatched bases: 8. The CDR3 runs to 17 residues. This CDR3 is CATSRDKNRGYNQPQHF. CDR3 nucleotides: TGTGCCACCAGCAGAGATAAGAACAGGGGTTACAATCAGCCCCAGCATTTT. Full variable domain (missing parts from reference TRBV15 and TRBJ1-5): DAMVIQNPRYQVTQFGKPVTLSCSQTLNHNVMYWYQQKSSQAPKLLFHYYDKDFNNEADTPDNFQSRRPNTSFCFLDIRSPGLGDTAMYLCATSRDKNRGYNQPQHFGDGTRLSIL.

This sequence joins TRBV19 and TRBJ2-2; 9 positions agree with TRBD2. J gave up 9 bases and V 5 bases, and 10 bases lay outside the gene matches. The V gene's germline CDR1 is LNHDA and CDR2 SQIVND (reference sequence). The CDR3 consists of 15 residues. CDR3 region: CASSDQRGASRELFF. Here the CDR3 DNA reads TGTGCCAGTAGTGACCAGCGGGGGGCCTCCCGGGAGCTGTTTTTT.

This sequence joins TRBV6-6 and TRBJ2-2; TRBD1 matches 7 bases. This CDR3 has 14 residues. J gave up 7 bases and V 0 bases, and 2 bases lay outside the gene matches. Germline V gene data show CDR1 as MNHNY and CDR2 as SVGAGI (reference sequence). The CDR3 sequence: CASSYSGGGGELFF. CDR3 in DNA: TGTGCCAGCAGTTACTCAGGGGGCGGCGGGGAGCTGTTTTTT.

The chain carries TRBV7-2 and TRBJ2-2; D uncertain. CDR3 length: 13 residues. Trimming took 5 bases from V and 5 from J, leaving 9 bases between them. Germline V gives CDR1 SGHTA, CDR2 FQGNSA. The CDR3 nucleotides are TGTGCCAGCAGCAAACCCGGGACCGGGGAGCTGTTTTTT. This gives the protein CASSKPGTGELFF.

The DNA of the CDR3 is TGCAGCGTTGAAAGGACACCCACCGGGGAGCTGTTTTTT. This sequence encodes CSVERTPTGELFF. This chain connects TRBV29-1 to TRBJ2-2; maybe TRBD1 (5 bases). This CDR3 spans 13 amino acids. V was trimmed by 2 bases and J by 4 bases, leaving 8 bases between them. Germline V gene sequence: CDR1 SQVTM, CDR2 ANQGSEA.

The V gene is TRBV11-1, the J gene TRBJ2-7, with 8 bases identical to TRBD1. V gave up 4 bases and J gave up 9 bases; unmatched junction bases: 8. The CDR3 runs 13 residues. Germline CDR1 and CDR2: SGHAT and FQDESV (reference sequence). For the CDR3, the DNA is TGTGCCAGCAGCTACGACCGAGGGACAGGGCAGTACTTC. This sequence encodes CASSYDRGTGQYF.

V is TRBV7-9 and J is TRBJ1-6; 11 bases map to TRBD1. This CDR3 is built from 18 residues. CDR1 is SEHNR and CDR2 is FQNEAQ in the germline V gene (reference sequence). J gave up 8 bases and V 5 bases, and 14 bases lay outside the gene matches. The CDR3 coding sequence is TGTGCCAGCAGCGCAGACCTCGGACAGGGGGCGTCGTATTCACCCCTCCACTTT. Amino acid sequence: CASSADLGQGASYSPLHF.

V usage is TRBV6-6 and J usage is TRBJ1-5; possible D gene TRBD1, 5 bases. V lost 7 bases, J lost 3 bases, and 10 bases lay in between. The CDR3 runs 13 residues. CDR1 MNHNY and CDR2 SVGAGI come from the germline V gene (reference sequence). The chain's CDR3 is CASTPRVNQPQHF. CDR3 nucleotides: TGTGCCAGCACCCCCAGGGTCAATCAGCCCCAGCATTTT.

As regards this clone: At one end the junction does not follow the germline gene, possibly because of a read error. CDR3 sequence (DNA): TGTGCCAGTAGCATAGGTGCCGGGTCCTACGAGCAGTACTTC. As protein: CASSIGAGSYEQYF. This sequence joins TRBV19 and TRBJ2-7; D gene ambiguous. The CDR3 consists of 14 residues. Looked up from germline, CDR1 is LNHDA and CDR2 is SQIVND (reference sequence).

The chain carries TRBV12-3 or TRBV12-4 and TRBJ2-1, with D possibly being TRBD1 (7 bases). The CDR3 length is 13 residues. Trimming took 5 bases from V and 6 from J, leaving 11 bases between them. CDR3 protein: CASSRQGGNEQFF. The CDR3 region has the DNA TGTGCCAGCAGTAGACAGGGAGGCAATGAGCAGTTCTTC.